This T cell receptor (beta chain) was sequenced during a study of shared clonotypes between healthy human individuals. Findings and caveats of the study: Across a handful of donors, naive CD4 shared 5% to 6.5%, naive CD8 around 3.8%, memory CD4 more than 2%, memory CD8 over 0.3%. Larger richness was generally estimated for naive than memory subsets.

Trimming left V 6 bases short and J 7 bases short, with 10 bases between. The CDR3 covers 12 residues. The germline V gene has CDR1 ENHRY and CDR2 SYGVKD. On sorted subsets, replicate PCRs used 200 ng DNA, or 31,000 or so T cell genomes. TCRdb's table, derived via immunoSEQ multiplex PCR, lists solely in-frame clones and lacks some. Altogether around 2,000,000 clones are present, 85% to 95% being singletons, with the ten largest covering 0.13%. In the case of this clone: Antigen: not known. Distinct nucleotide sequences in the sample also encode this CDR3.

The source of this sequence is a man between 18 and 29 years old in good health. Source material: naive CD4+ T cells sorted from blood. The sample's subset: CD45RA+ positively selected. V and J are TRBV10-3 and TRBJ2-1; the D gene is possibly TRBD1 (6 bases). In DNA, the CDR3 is TGTGCCATCAGCGAGAGGGGGAATGAGCAGTTCTTC. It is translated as CAISERGNEQFF.